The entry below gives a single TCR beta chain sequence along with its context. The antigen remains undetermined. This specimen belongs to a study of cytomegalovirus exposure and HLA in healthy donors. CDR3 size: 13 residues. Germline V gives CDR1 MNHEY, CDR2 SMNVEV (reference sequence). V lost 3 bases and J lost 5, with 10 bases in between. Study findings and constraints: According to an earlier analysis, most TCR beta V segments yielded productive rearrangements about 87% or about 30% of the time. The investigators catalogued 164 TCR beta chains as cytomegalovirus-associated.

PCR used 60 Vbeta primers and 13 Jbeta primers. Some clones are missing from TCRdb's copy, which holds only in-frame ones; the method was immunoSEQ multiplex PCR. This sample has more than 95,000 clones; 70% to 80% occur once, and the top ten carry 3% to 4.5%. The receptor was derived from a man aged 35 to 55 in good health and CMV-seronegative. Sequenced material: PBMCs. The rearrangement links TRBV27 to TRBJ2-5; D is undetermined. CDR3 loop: CASSFRGRETQYF. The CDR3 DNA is TGTGCCAGCAGTTTTCGTGGCAGGGAGACCCAGTACTTC.